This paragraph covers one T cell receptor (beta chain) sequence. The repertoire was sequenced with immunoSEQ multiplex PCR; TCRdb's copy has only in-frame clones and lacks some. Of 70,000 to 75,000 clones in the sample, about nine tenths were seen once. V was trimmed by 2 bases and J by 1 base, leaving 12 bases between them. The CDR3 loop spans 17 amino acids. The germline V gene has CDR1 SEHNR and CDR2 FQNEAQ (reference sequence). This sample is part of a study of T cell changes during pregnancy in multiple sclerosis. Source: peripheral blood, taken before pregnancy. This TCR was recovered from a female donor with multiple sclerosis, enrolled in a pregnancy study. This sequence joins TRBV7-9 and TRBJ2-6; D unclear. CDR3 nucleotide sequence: TGTGCCAGCAGCTTAATCTCGAGCAATTCTGGGGCCAACGTCCTGACTTTC. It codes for CASSLISSNSGANVLTF.